The 28 T cell receptor beta chains below come from one sample, sequenced in a study of blood T cell repertoires in COVID-19. Sequencing used immunoSEQ multiplex PCR; TCRdb keeps in-frame clones, though not all of them. The data contain a few hundred thousand clones, approximately 89% of them singletons. The specimen was PBMCs or T cells enriched from blood (not recorded which). The receptors come from a woman between 45 and 60 years old who had been exposed to COVID-19.

This clone appeared a few times. CDR3 nucleotide sequence: TGTGCCAGCATCCTGAGCGGGTTCACTGAAGCTTTCTTT. This sequence encodes CASILSGFTEAFF. The V gene is TRBV28, the J gene TRBJ1-1; D gene unclear. Germline V gene lookup returns CDR1 MDHEN and CDR2 SYDVKM. The CDR3 is made up of 13 amino acids. Trimming removed 7 bases from V and 4 bases from J, with 13 bases in between. The whole variable domain, filled in from reference TRBV28 and TRBJ1-1, reads DVKVTQSSRYLVKRTGEKVFLECVQDMDHENMFWYRQDPGLGLRLIYFSYDVKMKEKGDIPEGYSVSREKKERFSLILESASTNQTSMYLCASILSGFTEAFFGQGTRLTVV.

This chain connects TRBV7-2 to TRBJ2-7, with D perhaps matching TRBD2 (6 bases). Germline values: CDR1 SGHTA, CDR2 FQGNSA. This CDR3 is 14 amino acids long. With 1 base removed from V and 2 bases from J, the gap between germline ends came to 9 bases. Here the CDR3 reads CASSLDGGTYEQYF. As DNA, the CDR3 is TGTGCCAGCAGCTTAGATGGAGGGACCTACGAGCAGTACTTC.

The chain links TRBV5-8 to TRBJ2-7; D is ambiguous. The V and J ends lost 2 bases and 4 bases respectively, with 4 bases between them. From germline, CDR1 is SGHTS and CDR2 YDEGEE. CDR3 length: 11 amino acids. The CDR3, as DNA: TGTGCCAGCAGCTTCGAGTACGAGCAGTACTTC. It codes for CASSFEYEQYF.

The chain uses TRBV12-3 or TRBV12-4 and TRBJ1-5, with D perhaps matching TRBD1 (6 bases). V shed 6 bases and J shed 7 bases, with 10 bases lying between them. CDR3 length: 12 residues. The CDR3 reads CASRAGEQPQHF. Here the CDR3 DNA reads TGTGCCAGCAGAGCAGGGGAACAGCCCCAGCATTTT.

The gene calls are TRBV7-2 and TRBJ2-7; no clear D. The V gene lost 5 bases and the J gene lost 2 bases, with 4 bases spanning the gap. The CDR3 extends over 11 amino acids. The germline V gene encodes CDR1 SGHTA and CDR2 FQGNSA. CDR3 nucleotides: TGTGCCAGCAGCGCAGCCTACGAGCAGTACTTC. Translating gives CASSAAYEQYF.

The J gene is TRBJ1-2, the V gene TRBV6-2 or TRBV6-3; 8 nucleotides agree with TRBD1. CDR1 and CDR2 from the germline V gene are MNHEY and SVGEGT. The CDR3 extends over 17 amino acids. V lost 2 bases and J lost 2; bases outside the gene matches: 10. Here the CDR3 reads CASSYVAGGRLNYGYTF. CDR3 nucleotide sequence: TGTGCCAGCAGTTACGTGGCAGGGGGCAGGCTAAACTATGGCTACACCTTC.

The chain combines TRBV5-6 with TRBJ2-7, with D tentatively TRBD1 (5 bases). V lost 1 base, J lost 0 bases, and 8 bases lay in between. Germline V lookup: CDR1 SGHDT, CDR2 YYEEEE. CDR3 length: 14 amino acids. The CDR3 coding sequence is TGTGCCAGCAGCTTGCGTCAGGGCTCCTACGAGCAGTACTTC. Translated: CASSLRQGSYEQYF.

This clone was seen once. The rearrangement links TRBV18 to TRBJ2-6; 10 bases are a match to TRBD1. The V gene end was trimmed by 1 base and the J gene end by 3 bases; junction bases not matched to a gene: 3. Looked up from germline, CDR1 is KGHSH and CDR2 is LQKENI. The CDR3 has 17 amino acids. The CDR3 bases are TGTGCCAGCTCACCACGACAGGGGGCGTTTGGGGCCAACGTCCTGACTTTC. Its translation: CASSPRQGAFGANVLTF.

This clone was seen more than once but under ten times. DNA of the CDR3: TGTGCCACCAGTGATTTCACAGCTAACTATGGCTACACCTTC. As protein: CATSDFTANYGYTF. J is TRBJ1-2 and V is TRBV24-1; D not certain. V lost 1 base and J 0 bases, leaving 5 bases between the germline ends. The germline gives CDR1 KGHDR, CDR2 SFDVKD. CDR3 length: 14 residues.

This clone has a single count. The rearrangement links TRBV7-2 to TRBJ1-2; D may be TRBD1 (5 bases). Per germline, CDR1 SGHTA and CDR2 FQGNSA. The V end was cut by 4 bases, the J end by 7 bases, with 19 bases between. The CDR3 extends over 15 amino acids. Written as DNA, the CDR3 is TGTGCCAGCAGCTCGGGGGGGGGATTCCTCACTGGCTACACCTTC. It specifies CASSSGGGFLTGYTF.

The chain recombines TRBV5-1 with TRBJ2-1; 8 nucleotides agree with TRBD1. The length of the CDR3 is 15 residues. The germline gives CDR1 SGHRS, CDR2 YFSETQ. After removal of 6 bases from V and 1 base from J, the junction contained 6 bases not matched to a gene. This chain's CDR3 is CASTGGANSYNEQFF. Written as DNA, the CDR3 is TGCGCCAGCACAGGGGGCGCTAATTCCTACAATGAGCAGTTCTTC.

This clone was detected once. The chain combines TRBV5-8 with TRBJ1-4; tentative D call: TRBD1 (5 bases). From germline, CDR1 is SGHTS and CDR2 YDEGEE. The CDR3 contains 14 residues. The V end lost 1 base, the J end lost 7 bases, and 11 bases lay between the germline ends. Written as DNA, the CDR3 is TGTGCCAGCAGCTTGACACGGGGGATTGAAAAACTGTTTTTT. Translating gives CASSLTRGIEKLFF. The full variable domain, rest sourced from reference TRBV5-8 and TRBJ1-4, is EAGVTQSPTHLIKTRGQQATLRCSPISGHTSVYWYQQALGLGLQFLLWYDEGEERNRGNFPPRFSGRQFPNYSSELNVNALELEDSALYLCASSLTRGIEKLFFGSGTQLSVL.

The chain carries TRBV19 and TRBJ1-4; D may be TRBD1 (5 bases). The germline CDR1 and CDR2 sequences are LNHDA and SQIVND (reference sequence). V was clipped by 4 bases and J by 7 bases, with 19 bases between them. The CDR3 runs 16 residues. In DNA form, the CDR3 reads TGTGCCAGTAGTACCCCCTCGCCGAGGACAACTGAAAAACTGTTTTTT. Translating it yields CASSTPSPRTTEKLFF.

This chain connects TRBV4-1 to TRBJ1-2, with a tentative D call TRBD1 (6 bases). The germline V gene has CDR1 MGHRA and CDR2 YSYEKL. The CDR3 loop spans 17 amino acids. Trimming removed 2 bases at V and 4 bases at J, with 20 bases between. The CDR3, as DNA: TGCGCCAGCAGCCAACAATCCCCTCAGGGGTTGATCTATGGCTACACCTTC. Translating gives CASSQQSPQGLIYGYTF.

This chain links TRBV2 with TRBJ1-1; TRBD1 is a possible D gene (6 bases). Germline V gives CDR1 SNHLY, CDR2 FYNNEI. This CDR3 has 17 residues. Trimming shortened V by 6 bases and J by 0 bases, and 20 bases separated the two germline ends. The CDR3 loop reads CASRDLLVTGMNTEAFF. The CDR3 nucleotides read TGTGCCAGCAGGGATCTCCTCGTCACAGGGATGAACACTGAAGCTTTCTTT.

This chain links TRBV28 with TRBJ2-7; 7 nucleotides line up with TRBD1. Germline trimming cut 7 bases from V and 3 bases from J; bases unmatched to any gene: 12. The CDR3 covers 15 residues. Germline lookup yields CDR1 MDHEN and CDR2 SYDVKM. The chain's CDR3 is CASTQADRAHYEQYF. Written as DNA, the CDR3 is TGTGCCAGCACCCAGGCCGACAGGGCCCACTACGAGCAGTACTTC.

The chain uses TRBV6-1 and TRBJ1-5, with D possibly TRBD1 on 6 matching bases. The CDR3 extends over 15 amino acids. CDR1 is MNHNS and CDR2 is SASEGT in the germline V gene. V shed 0 bases and J shed 6 bases, with 12 bases lying between them. CDR3 nucleotide sequence: TGTGCCAGCAGTGAAGCAAGGGGGATTAGTCAGCCCCAGCATTTT. Its protein is CASSEARGISQPQHF.

In its sample, this clone was seen once. CDR3 sequence: CASSSRGVATLTDTQYF. The CDR3 coding sequence is TGTGCCAGCAGCTCAAGGGGCGTAGCTACACTCACAGATACGCAGTATTTT. V and J are TRBV7-2 and TRBJ2-3; weak D call: TRBD1 (5 bases). V lost 4 bases and J lost 2, with 19 bases in between. Germline-derived CDR1 and CDR2 are SGHTA and FQGNSA. CDR3 size: 17 residues. The whole variable domain, remainder taken from reference TRBV7-2 and TRBJ2-3, is GAGVSQSPSNKVTEKGKDVELRCDPISGHTALYWYRQSLGQGLEFLIYFQGNSAPDKSGLPSDRFSAERTGGSVSTLTIQRTQQEDSAVYLCASSSRGVATLTDTQYFGPGTRLTVL.

The rearrangement uses TRBV28 and TRBJ1-5; D perhaps matches TRBD1 (5 bases). V was clipped by 6 bases and J by 6 bases, with 15 bases between them. This CDR3 contains 14 residues. Germline-derived CDR1 and CDR2 are MDHEN and SYDVKM. The DNA for the CDR3 is TGTGCCAGCAGACCAAATGGGGCTAGTCAGCCCCAGCATTTT. Translating it yields CASRPNGASQPQHF.

The rearrangement joins TRBV19 to TRBJ2-1, with D unclear. Per the germline V gene, CDR1 is LNHDA and CDR2 is SQIVND (reference sequence). The CDR3 runs to 15 residues. V shed 3 bases and J shed 5 bases, with 14 bases lying between them. The CDR3 DNA is TGTGCCAGTAGTATCGGTTATTCCGCTAACAATGAGCAGTTCTTC. Protein sequence: CASSIGYSANNEQFF.

The genes are TRBV2 and TRBJ2-1, with 9 bases that match TRBD1. V gave up 7 bases and J gave up 3 bases; unmatched junction bases: 19. This CDR3 is built from 19 residues. Germline V CDR1 and CDR2: SNHLY, FYNNEI. The CDR3 region is CASIKSRDRASPLYNEQFF. DNA for the CDR3: TGTGCCAGCATCAAAAGTAGGGACAGGGCCTCGCCCCTCTACAATGAGCAGTTCTTC.

The chain couples TRBV5-4 to TRBJ2-1; 9 nucleotides line up with TRBD2. The germline CDR1 and CDR2 sequences are SGHNT and YYREEE (reference sequence). After removal of 4 bases from V and 11 bases from J, the junction contained 4 bases not matched to a gene. CDR3 length equals 12 residues. Written as DNA, the CDR3 is TGTGCCAGCAGCCGGGGGACTAGCAAGCAGTTCTTC. It encodes CASSRGTSKQFF.

This chain uses TRBV7-2 with TRBJ2-3; D possibly corresponds to TRBD1 (6 bases). From germline, CDR1 is SGHTA and CDR2 FQGNSA. V dropped 4 bases and J dropped 4 bases, with 15 bases sitting between them. This CDR3 has 15 residues. The CDR3 loop reads CASSYVWGQSDTQYF. The CDR3 DNA sequence: TGTGCCAGCAGCTACGTCTGGGGGCAGTCAGATACGCAGTATTTT. The full variable domain, with the rest looked up from reference TRBV7-2 and TRBJ2-3, is GAGVSQSPSNKVTEKGKDVELRCDPISGHTALYWYRQSLGQGLEFLIYFQGNSAPDKSGLPSDRFSAERTGGSVSTLTIQRTQQEDSAVYLCASSYVWGQSDTQYFGPGTRLTVL.

The chain links TRBV4-2 to TRBJ2-3; D perhaps matches TRBD2 (5 bases). This CDR3 comprises 15 residues. The V end was cut by 1 base, the J end by 3 bases, with 11 bases between. CDR1 is LGHNA and CDR2 is YNFKEQ in the germline V gene. This CDR3 reads CASSQGFLATDTQYF. CDR3 bases: TGTGCCAGCAGCCAAGGGTTTCTAGCAACAGATACGCAGTATTTT.

The rearrangement uses TRBV4-1 and TRBJ2-5, with D tentatively TRBD2 (7 bases). The V gene's germline CDR1 is MGHRA and CDR2 YSYEKL. This CDR3 is 17 amino acids long. V lost 0 bases to trimming and J lost 4 bases, with 18 bases between them. The CDR3 reads CASSQDWGGRSPETQYF. CDR3 DNA: TGCGCCAGCAGCCAAGATTGGGGGGGGCGATCCCCAGAGACCCAGTACTTC.

This clone has more than one count but fewer than ten. The CDR3 protein is CASSIFTINQPQHF. Written as DNA, the CDR3 is TGTGCCAGTAGTATATTTACAATAAATCAGCCCCAGCATTTT. This chain links TRBV19 with TRBJ1-5; D is undetermined. The length of the CDR3 is 14 residues. Germline V gives CDR1 LNHDA, CDR2 SQIVND (reference sequence). The V gene lost 2 bases and the J gene lost 4 bases, with 9 bases spanning the gap.

The chain carries TRBV15 and TRBJ1-1; no clear D gene. Germline CDR1 is LNHNV and CDR2 is YYDKDF (reference sequence). The V and J ends lost 3 bases and 7 bases respectively, with 9 bases between them. The CDR3 runs to 12 residues. The CDR3 region is CATSSDTSEAFF. The CDR3 region has the DNA TGTGCCACCAGCAGTGACACCAGTGAAGCTTTCTTT.

The V and J genes are TRBV28 and TRBJ1-3; D is uncertain. This CDR3 spans 15 amino acids. V dropped 6 bases and J dropped 0 bases, with 12 bases sitting between them. Germline V gene data show CDR1 as MDHEN and CDR2 as SYDVKM. CDR3 in DNA: TGTGCCAGCAGCTCCGACTTGAACTCTGGAAACACCATATATTTT. Its protein is CASSSDLNSGNTIYF.